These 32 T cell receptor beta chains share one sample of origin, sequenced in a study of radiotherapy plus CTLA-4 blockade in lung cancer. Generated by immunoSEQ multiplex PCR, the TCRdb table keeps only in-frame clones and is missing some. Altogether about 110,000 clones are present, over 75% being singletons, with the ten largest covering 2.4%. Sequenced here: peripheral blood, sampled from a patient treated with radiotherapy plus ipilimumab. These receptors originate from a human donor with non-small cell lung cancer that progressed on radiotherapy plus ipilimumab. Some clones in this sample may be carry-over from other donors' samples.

The CDR3 coding sequence is TGTGCCAGCAGCCAGGGTTTATATACGCAGTATTTT. Its protein product is CASSQGLYTQYF. The chain carries TRBV14 and TRBJ2-3; D is unresolved. Per the germline V gene, CDR1 is SGHDN and CDR2 is FVKESK. The CDR3 extends over 12 amino acids. The V end was cut by 3 bases, the J end by 7 bases, with 8 bases between. Based on the CDR3 plus reference TRBV14 and TRBJ2-3, the full variable domain is EAGVTQFPSHSVIEKGQTVTLRCDPISGHDNLYWYRRVMGKEIKFLLHFVKESKQDESGMPNNRFLAERTGGTYSTLKVQPAELEDSGVYFCASSQGLYTQYFGPGTRLTVL.

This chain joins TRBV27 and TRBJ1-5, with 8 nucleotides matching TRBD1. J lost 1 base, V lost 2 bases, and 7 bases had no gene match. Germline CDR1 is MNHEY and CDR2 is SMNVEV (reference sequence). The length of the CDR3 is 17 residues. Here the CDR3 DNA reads TGTGCCAGCAGTTTAGTTTGGCCAGGGGGCAGCAATCAGCCCCAGCATTTT. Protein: CASSLVWPGGSNQPQHF.

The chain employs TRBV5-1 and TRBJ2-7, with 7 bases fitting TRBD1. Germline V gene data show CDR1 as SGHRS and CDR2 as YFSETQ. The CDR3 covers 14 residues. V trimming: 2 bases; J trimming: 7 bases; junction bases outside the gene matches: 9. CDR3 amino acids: CASSFTGEPSEQYF. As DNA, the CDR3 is TGCGCCAGCAGCTTTACAGGGGAACCTAGTGAGCAGTACTTC.

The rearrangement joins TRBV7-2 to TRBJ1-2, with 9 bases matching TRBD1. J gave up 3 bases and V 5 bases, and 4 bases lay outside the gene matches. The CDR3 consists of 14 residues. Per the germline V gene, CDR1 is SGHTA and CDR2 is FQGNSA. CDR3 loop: CASSTTGGYYGYTF. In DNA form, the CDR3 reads TGTGCCAGCAGCACCACAGGGGGCTACTATGGCTACACCTTC.

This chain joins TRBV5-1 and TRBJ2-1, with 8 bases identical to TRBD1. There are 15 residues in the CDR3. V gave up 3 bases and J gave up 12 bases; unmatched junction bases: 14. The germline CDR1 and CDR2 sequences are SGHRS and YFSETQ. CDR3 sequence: CASSSQGEVAGGQFF. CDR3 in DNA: TGCGCCAGCAGCTCACAGGGGGAGGTCGCCGGTGGGCAGTTCTTC.

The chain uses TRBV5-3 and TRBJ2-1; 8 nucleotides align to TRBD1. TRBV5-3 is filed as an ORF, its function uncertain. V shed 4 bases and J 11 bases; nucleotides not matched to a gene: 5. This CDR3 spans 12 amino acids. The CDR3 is CARSRRTGKQFF. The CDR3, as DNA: TGTGCCAGAAGCAGGCGGACAGGGAAGCAGTTCTTC.

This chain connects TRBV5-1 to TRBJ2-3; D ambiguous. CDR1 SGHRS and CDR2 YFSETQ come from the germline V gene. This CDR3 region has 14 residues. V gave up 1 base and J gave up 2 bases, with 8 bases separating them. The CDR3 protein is CASSLRANTDTQYF. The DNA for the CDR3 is TGCGCCAGCAGCTTGCGTGCTAACACAGATACGCAGTATTTT.

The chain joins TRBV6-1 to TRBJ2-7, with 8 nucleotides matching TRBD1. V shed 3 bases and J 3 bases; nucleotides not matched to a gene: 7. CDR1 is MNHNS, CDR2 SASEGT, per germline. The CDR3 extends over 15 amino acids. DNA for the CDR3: TGTGCCAGCAGTGAGCCGGGACAGGTTATCTACGAGCAGTACTTC. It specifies CASSEPGQVIYEQYF.

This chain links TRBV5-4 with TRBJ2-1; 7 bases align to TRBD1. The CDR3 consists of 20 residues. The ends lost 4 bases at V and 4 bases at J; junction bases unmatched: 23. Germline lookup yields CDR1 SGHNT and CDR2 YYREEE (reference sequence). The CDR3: CASSPSRPARGQSLYNEQFF. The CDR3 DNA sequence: TGTGCCAGCAGCCCAAGTCGACCCGCTCGGGGACAGTCCCTGTACAATGAGCAGTTCTTC.

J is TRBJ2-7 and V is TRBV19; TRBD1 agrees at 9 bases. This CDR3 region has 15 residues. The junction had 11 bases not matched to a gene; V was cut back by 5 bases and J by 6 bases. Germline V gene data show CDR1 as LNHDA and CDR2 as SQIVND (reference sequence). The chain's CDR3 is CASSDLKGQGLEQYF. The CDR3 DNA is TGTGCCAGTAGTGATCTTAAGGGACAGGGTCTCGAGCAGTACTTC. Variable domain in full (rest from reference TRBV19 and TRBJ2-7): DGGITQSPKYLFRKEGQNVTLSCEQNLNHDAMYWYRQDPGQGLRLIYYSQIVNDFQKGDIAEGYSVSREKKESFPLTVTSAQKNPTAFYLCASSDLKGQGLEQYFGPGTRLTVT.

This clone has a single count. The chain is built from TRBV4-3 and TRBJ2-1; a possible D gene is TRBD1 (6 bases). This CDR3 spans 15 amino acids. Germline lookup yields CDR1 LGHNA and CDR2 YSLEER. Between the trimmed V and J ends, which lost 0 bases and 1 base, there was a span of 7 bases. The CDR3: CASSQEGTSYNEQFF. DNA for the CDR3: TGCGCCAGCAGCCAAGAAGGGACATCCTACAATGAGCAGTTCTTC.

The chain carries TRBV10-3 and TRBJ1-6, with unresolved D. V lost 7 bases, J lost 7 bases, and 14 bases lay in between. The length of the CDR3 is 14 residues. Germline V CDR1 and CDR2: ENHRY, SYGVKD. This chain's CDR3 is CAIKPRQDNSPLHF. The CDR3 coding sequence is TGTGCCATCAAACCGCGGCAGGACAATTCACCCCTCCACTTT.

In DNA form, the CDR3 reads TGCGCCAGCAGCTTGGGGGCAGGGCCGTCCAGCCAAGAGACCCAGTACTTC. Its translation is CASSLGAGPSSQETQYF. The rearrangement joins TRBV5-1 to TRBJ2-5, with D maybe TRBD1 (5 bases). V was pared by 0 bases and J by 1 base, with 16 bases between. The CDR3 is made up of 17 amino acids. CDR1 SGHRS and CDR2 YFSETQ come from the germline V gene.

CDR3 residues: CASSLGRGQETQYF. The CDR3 DNA sequence: TGTGCCAGCAGCTTAGGCAGGGGGCAAGAGACCCAGTACTTC. The chain links TRBV11-2 to TRBJ2-5, with 7 bases aligning to TRBD1. Germline CDR1 and CDR2: SGHAT and FQNNGV. V gave up 1 base and J gave up 2 bases; unmatched junction bases: 1. The CDR3 runs 14 residues.

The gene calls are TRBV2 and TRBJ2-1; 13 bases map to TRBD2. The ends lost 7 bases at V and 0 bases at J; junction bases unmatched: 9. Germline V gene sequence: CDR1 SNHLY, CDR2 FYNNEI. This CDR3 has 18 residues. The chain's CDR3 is CASTPPGLAGSSYNEQFF. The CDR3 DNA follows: TGTGCCAGCACCCCGCCGGGACTAGCGGGGAGCTCCTACAATGAGCAGTTCTTC.

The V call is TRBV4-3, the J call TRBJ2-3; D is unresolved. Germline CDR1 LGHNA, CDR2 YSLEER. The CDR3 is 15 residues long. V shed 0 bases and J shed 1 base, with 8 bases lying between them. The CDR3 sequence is CASSQDKLGTDTQYF. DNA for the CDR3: TGCGCCAGCAGCCAAGATAAGCTCGGCACAGATACGCAGTATTTT.

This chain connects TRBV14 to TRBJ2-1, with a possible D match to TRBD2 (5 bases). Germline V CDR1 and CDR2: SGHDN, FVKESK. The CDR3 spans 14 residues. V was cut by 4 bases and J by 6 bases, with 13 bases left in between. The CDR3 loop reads CASSRTVRGNEQFF. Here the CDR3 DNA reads TGTGCCAGCAGCCGAACAGTCCGGGGCAATGAGCAGTTCTTC.

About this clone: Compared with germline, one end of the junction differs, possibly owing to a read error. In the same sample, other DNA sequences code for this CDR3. The CDR3 loop reads CASRDRNYGYTF. CDR3 sequence (DNA): TGCGCCAGCAGGGACAGGAACTATGGCTACACCTTC. J is TRBJ1-2 and V is TRBV27; TRBD1 aligns across 8 bases. Looked up from germline, CDR1 is MNHEY and CDR2 is SMNVEV (reference sequence). The CDR3 is made up of 12 amino acids.

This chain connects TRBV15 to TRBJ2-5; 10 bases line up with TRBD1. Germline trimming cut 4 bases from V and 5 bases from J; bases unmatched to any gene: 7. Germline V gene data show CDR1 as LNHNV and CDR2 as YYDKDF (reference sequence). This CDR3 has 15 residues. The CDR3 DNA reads TGTGCCACCAGCACGTCAGACAGGGGGCTTGAGACCCAGTACTTC. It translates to CATSTSDRGLETQYF.

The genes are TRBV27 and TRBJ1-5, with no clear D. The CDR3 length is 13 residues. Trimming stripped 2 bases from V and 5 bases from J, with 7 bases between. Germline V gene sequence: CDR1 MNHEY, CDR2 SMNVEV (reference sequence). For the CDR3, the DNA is TGTGCCAGCAGTTTACGTAGGGATCAGCCCCAGCATTTT. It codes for CASSLRRDQPQHF.

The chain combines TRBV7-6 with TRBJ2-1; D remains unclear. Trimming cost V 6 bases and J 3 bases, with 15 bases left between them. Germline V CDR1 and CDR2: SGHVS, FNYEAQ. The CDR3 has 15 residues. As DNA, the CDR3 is TGTGCCAGCAGTCCAAATCAAGGGCTCTACAATGAGCAGTTCTTC. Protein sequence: CASSPNQGLYNEQFF.

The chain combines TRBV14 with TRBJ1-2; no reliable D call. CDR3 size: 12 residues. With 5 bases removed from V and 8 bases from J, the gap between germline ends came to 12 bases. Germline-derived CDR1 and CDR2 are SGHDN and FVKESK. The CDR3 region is CASSTSDWGYTF. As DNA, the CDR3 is TGTGCCAGCAGCACCTCGGACTGGGGCTACACCTTC.

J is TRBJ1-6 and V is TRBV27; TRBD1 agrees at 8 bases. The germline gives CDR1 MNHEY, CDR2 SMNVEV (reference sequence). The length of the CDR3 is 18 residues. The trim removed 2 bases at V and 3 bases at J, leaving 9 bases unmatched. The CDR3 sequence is CASSLGAGQALYNSPLHF. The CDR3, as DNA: TGTGCCAGCAGTTTAGGAGCGGGACAGGCACTCTATAATTCACCCCTCCACTTT.

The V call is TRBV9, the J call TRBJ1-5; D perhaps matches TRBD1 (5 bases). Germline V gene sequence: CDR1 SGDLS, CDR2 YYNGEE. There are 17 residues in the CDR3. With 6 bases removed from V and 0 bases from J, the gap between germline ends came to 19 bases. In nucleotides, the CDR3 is TGTGCCAGCATCCCGCCCCCGTCGGGGGGTAGCAATCAGCCCCAGCATTTT. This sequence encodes CASIPPPSGGSNQPQHF.

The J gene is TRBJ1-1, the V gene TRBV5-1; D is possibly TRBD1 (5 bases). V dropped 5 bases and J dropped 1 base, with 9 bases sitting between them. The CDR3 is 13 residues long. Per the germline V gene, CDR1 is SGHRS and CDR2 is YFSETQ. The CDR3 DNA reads TGCGCCAGCAGTCTACAGGCGAACACTGAAGCTTTCTTT. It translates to CASSLQANTEAFF.

Written as DNA, the CDR3 is TGTGCCATCAGCGCGGGACAGGGCCGGGCCGGGGAGCTGTTTTTT. Protein: CAISAGQGRAGELFF. The chain joins TRBV10-3 to TRBJ2-2; 9 nucleotides line up with TRBD1. Trimming at V came to 6 bases and at J to 6 bases, leaving 8 bases not matched to a gene. The CDR3 is 15 residues long. From germline, CDR1 is ENHRY and CDR2 SYGVKD.

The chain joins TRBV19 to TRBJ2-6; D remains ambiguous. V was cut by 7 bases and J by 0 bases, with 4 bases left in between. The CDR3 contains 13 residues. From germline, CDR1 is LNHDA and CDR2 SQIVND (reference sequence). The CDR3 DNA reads TGTGCCAGTAAGCTCTCTGGGGCCAACGTCCTGACTTTC. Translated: CASKLSGANVLTF.

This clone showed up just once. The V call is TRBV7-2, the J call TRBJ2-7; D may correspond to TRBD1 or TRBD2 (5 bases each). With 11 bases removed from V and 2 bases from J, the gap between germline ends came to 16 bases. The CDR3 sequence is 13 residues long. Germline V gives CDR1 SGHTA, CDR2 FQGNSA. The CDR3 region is CACHRDGTYEQYF. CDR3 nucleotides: TGTGCCTGCCACCGGGACGGGACCTACGAGCAGTACTTC.

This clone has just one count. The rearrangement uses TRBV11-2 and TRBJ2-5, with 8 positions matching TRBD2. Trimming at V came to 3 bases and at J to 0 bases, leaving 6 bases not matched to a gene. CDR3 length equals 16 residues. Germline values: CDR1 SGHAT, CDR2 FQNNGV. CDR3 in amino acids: CASSFVSGGYQETQYF. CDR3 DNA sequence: TGTGCCAGCAGCTTCGTCTCGGGGGGGTACCAAGAGACCCAGTACTTC.

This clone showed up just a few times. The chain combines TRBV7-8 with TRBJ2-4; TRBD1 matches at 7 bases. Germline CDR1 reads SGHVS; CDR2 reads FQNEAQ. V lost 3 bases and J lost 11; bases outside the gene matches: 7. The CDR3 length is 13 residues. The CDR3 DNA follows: TGTGCCAGCAGCTTCAGGGACAGAAGGTTTCAGTACTTC. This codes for CASSFRDRRFQYF.

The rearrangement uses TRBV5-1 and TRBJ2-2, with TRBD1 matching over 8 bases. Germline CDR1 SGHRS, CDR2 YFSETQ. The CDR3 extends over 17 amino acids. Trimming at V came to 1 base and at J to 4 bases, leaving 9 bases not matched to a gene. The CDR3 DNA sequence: TGCGCCAGCAGCTTGAGGTCCCTGGGACAGGTCACCGGGGAGCTGTTTTTT. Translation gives CASSLRSLGQVTGELFF.

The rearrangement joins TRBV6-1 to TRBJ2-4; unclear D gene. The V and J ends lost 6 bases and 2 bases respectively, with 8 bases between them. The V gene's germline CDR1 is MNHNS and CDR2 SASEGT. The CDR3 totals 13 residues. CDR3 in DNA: TGTGCCAGCAGCACAGCTACCAAAAACATTCAGTACTTC. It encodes CASSTATKNIQYF.